The next 6 T cell receptor beta chains were all read from a single sample in a study of T-cell reconstitution after alpha-beta-depleted transplantation in children. Unique molecular identifiers tagged the TCRbeta library. MiXCR, run by TCRdb on the PCR reads, gives a single entry per CDR3 protein. The repertoire holds hundreds of thousands of distinct CDR3 sequences, with roughly 26% as singletons. The specimen comprised PBMCs, sampled before TCRalphabeta/CD19-depleted stem cell transplant. Source of these receptors: a girl aged 2 to 9 with Fanconi anemia, due to receive a stem cell transplant.

V and J are TRBV25-1 and TRBJ1-1; tentative D call: TRBD1 (5 bases). The length of the CDR3 is 16 residues. The V end was cut by 0 bases, the J end by 1 base, with 12 bases between. Germline CDR1 MGHDK, CDR2 SYGVNS. The CDR3 is CASSEYGTAGNTEAFF. In DNA form, the CDR3 reads TGTGCCAGCAGTGAATACGGGACTGCTGGGAACACTGAAGCTTTCTTT.

This clonotype was found many times. The J gene is TRBJ2-1, the V gene TRBV7-2; no definite D call. Germline V gene data show CDR1 as SGHTA and CDR2 as FQGNSA. Trimming took 5 bases from V and 5 from J, leaving 10 bases between them. The CDR3 runs to 13 residues. The CDR3 region is CASSPGPNNEQFF. CDR3 nucleotide sequence: TGTGCCAGCAGCCCAGGCCCGAACAATGAGCAGTTCTTC.

This clonotype has ten or more counts. The chain couples TRBV6-5 to TRBJ1-2; D might be TRBD1 (6 bases). This CDR3 is built from 13 residues. The germline CDR1 and CDR2 sequences are MNHEY and SVGAGI. Trimming cost V 2 bases and J 4 bases, with 8 bases left between them. This CDR3 reads CASSYGQSYGYTF. In DNA, the CDR3 is TGTGCCAGCAGTTACGGACAGTCCTATGGCTACACCTTC.

Ten or more counts support this clonotype. The V gene is TRBV20-1, the J gene TRBJ1-1; 8 bases are a match to TRBD1. The CDR3 contains 13 residues. Trimming removed 7 bases from V and 4 bases from J; junction bases left unmatched: 8. Germline assignment: CDR1 DFQATT and CDR2 SNEGSKA (reference sequence). CDR3 bases: TGCAGTGGCACGAACAGGGGGAGCACTGAAGCTTTCTTT. This encodes CSGTNRGSTEAFF.

This clonotype showed up many times. V is TRBV27 and J is TRBJ2-1, with TRBD2 matching 13 bases. CDR3 size: 23 residues. Germline CDR1 reads MNHEY; CDR2 reads SMNVEV (reference sequence). The J segment lost 8 bases and the V segment lost 3 bases, leaving 28 bases of the junction unmatched. This CDR3 is CASSFKASLGATLLLAGGDEQFF. The CDR3 bases are TGTGCCAGCAGTTTCAAAGCCTCACTAGGAGCGACTCTACTACTAGCGGGAGGGGATGAGCAGTTCTTC.

This rearrangement joins TRBV20-1 to TRBJ1-2; D gene uncertain. CDR1 and CDR2 from the germline V gene are DFQATT and SNEGSKA (reference sequence). Between the trimmed V and J ends, which lost 0 bases and 6 bases, there was a span of 20 bases. The CDR3 is 16 residues long. The CDR3 nucleotides are TGCAGTGCTAGAGACTATACGGCATTAGCTTTGGATGGCTACACCTTC. Its protein is CSARDYTALALDGYTF.